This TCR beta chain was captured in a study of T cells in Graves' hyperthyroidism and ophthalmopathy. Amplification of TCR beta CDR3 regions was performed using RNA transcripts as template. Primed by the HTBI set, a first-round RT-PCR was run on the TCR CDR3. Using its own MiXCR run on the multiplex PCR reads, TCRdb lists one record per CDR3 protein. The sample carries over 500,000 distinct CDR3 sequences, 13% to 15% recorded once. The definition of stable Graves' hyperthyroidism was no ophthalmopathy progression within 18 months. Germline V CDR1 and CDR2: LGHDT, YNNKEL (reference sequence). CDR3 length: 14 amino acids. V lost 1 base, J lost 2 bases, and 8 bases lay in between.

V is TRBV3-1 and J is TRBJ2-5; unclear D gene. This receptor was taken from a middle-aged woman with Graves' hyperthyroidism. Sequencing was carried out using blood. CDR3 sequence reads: CASSQGFRQETQYF. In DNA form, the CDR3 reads TGTGCCAGCAGCCAAGGGTTCAGGCAAGAGACCCAGTACTTC.